The 22 T cell receptor beta chains reported below all come from one sample, sequenced in a study of blood T cell repertoires in COVID-19. TCRdb's table, derived via immunoSEQ multiplex PCR, lists solely in-frame clones and lacks some. Of about 210,000 clones in the sample, around four fifths are singletons; the top ten hold 8% to 11%. Sequenced sample: peripheral blood. The receptor set was obtained from a woman older than 75 with COVID-19, enrolled during active disease.

The rearrangement joins TRBV5-1 to TRBJ1-2; tentative D call: TRBD1 (6 bases). CDR1 is SGHRS and CDR2 is YFSETQ in the germline V gene. The CDR3 sequence is 14 residues long. Trimming took off 4 bases at V and 9 bases at J, with 19 bases between the two ends. DNA for the CDR3: TGCGCCAGCAGCCCCTCAGGGGACACGGGAAGCTACACCTTC. Protein: CASSPSGDTGSYTF.

Remarks on this clone: At the DNA level, this CDR3 is encoded by other sequences in the same sample as well. V is TRBV9 and J is TRBJ2-5; TRBD1 agrees at 7 bases. Germline V gene sequence: CDR1 SGDLS, CDR2 YYNGEE. The trim removed 0 bases at V and 3 bases at J, leaving 2 bases unmatched. The CDR3 contains 14 residues. The DNA for the CDR3 is TGTGCCAGCAGCGTAGGGACAGGTAAAGAGACCCAGTACTTC. Residues: CASSVGTGKETQYF.

V and J are TRBV5-1 and TRBJ1-1, with D unresolved. V was clipped by 4 bases and J by 0 bases, with 16 bases between them. Germline V lookup: CDR1 SGHRS, CDR2 YFSETQ. The CDR3 loop spans 16 amino acids. The CDR3 protein is CASSRRPETMNTEAFF. The CDR3 coding sequence is TGCGCCAGCAGCCGGAGGCCAGAGACCATGAACACTGAAGCTTTCTTT.

The chain joins TRBV29-1 to TRBJ2-1; tentatively, D is TRBD1 (7 bases). The CDR3 is 15 residues long. The V end was cut by 4 bases, the J end by 3 bases, with 16 bases between. Germline lookup yields CDR1 SQVTM and CDR2 ANQGSEA. The CDR3 sequence: CSVGPNRGGYNEQFF. For the CDR3, the DNA is TGCAGCGTTGGACCCAACAGGGGAGGCTACAATGAGCAGTTCTTC.

The gene calls are TRBV19 and TRBJ1-2, with 8 positions matching TRBD1. This CDR3 has 14 amino acids. The ends lost 5 bases at V and 7 bases at J; junction bases unmatched: 9. CDR1 is LNHDA, CDR2 SQIVND, per germline (reference sequence). The CDR3 protein is CASSLTGGGSGYTF. CDR3 bases: TGTGCCAGTAGTCTTACAGGGGGTGGTAGTGGCTACACCTTC. The whole variable domain, remainder taken from reference TRBV19 and TRBJ1-2, is DGGITQSPKYLFRKEGQNVTLSCEQNLNHDAMYWYRQDPGQGLRLIYYSQIVNDFQKGDIAEGYSVSREKKESFPLTVTSAQKNPTAFYLCASSLTGGGSGYTFGSGTRLTVV.

This clone was observed a few times. This sequence joins TRBV27 and TRBJ1-2; maybe TRBD1 (5 bases). With 5 bases removed from V and 6 bases from J, the gap between germline ends came to 19 bases. The CDR3 spans 15 residues. Germline assignment: CDR1 MNHEY and CDR2 SMNVEV (reference sequence). CDR3 bases: TGTGCCAGCAGTCGTTCCGGGGGGGGAACCAATGGCTACACCTTC. Protein sequence: CASSRSGGGTNGYTF.

The chain has TRBV7-9 and TRBJ2-1, with D possibly TRBD2 on 6 matching bases. Germline V gene lookup returns CDR1 SEHNR and CDR2 FQNEAQ (reference sequence). Trimming pared 5 bases from V and 2 bases from J, leaving 16 bases between. The length of the CDR3 is 16 residues. CDR3 in DNA: TGTGCCAGCAGCGGGGGGATAACTACCCCCTACAATGAGCAGTTCTTC. Its protein is CASSGGITTPYNEQFF. Drawing the rest from reference TRBV7-9 and TRBJ2-1, the complete variable domain is DTGVSQNPRHKITKRGQNVTFRCDPISEHNRLYWYRQTLGQGPEFLTYFQNEAQLEKSRLLSDRFSAERPKGSFSTLEIQRTEQGDSAMYLCASSGGITTPYNEQFFGPGTRLTVL.

The rearrangement links TRBV19 to TRBJ1-3, with TRBD1 as a possible D gene (6 bases). Trimming shortened V by 6 bases and J by 0 bases, and 12 bases separated the two germline ends. The CDR3 loop spans 15 amino acids. The germline V gene has CDR1 LNHDA and CDR2 SQIVND (reference sequence). DNA of the CDR3: TGTGCCAGTAGACCACAGGGAGCCTCTGGAAACACCATATATTTT. This gives the protein CASRPQGASGNTIYF.

The chain employs TRBV5-1 and TRBJ1-2, with TRBD1 identical over 7 bases. The germline V gene has CDR1 SGHRS and CDR2 YFSETQ. There are 15 residues in the CDR3. V was pared by 0 bases and J by 5 bases, with 7 bases of the junction left unmatched. The CDR3 region is CASSLEGRGSYGYTF. The CDR3 nucleotides are TGCGCCAGCAGCTTGGAAGGCAGGGGGTCTTATGGCTACACCTTC.

This clone was seen a handful of times. CDR3 in amino acids: CASSYERNTEAFF. The CDR3 region has the DNA TGTGCCAGCAGTTACGAGAGGAACACTGAAGCTTTCTTT. The genes are TRBV6-6 and TRBJ1-1, with D uncertain. The CDR3 spans 13 residues. Germline V gene sequence: CDR1 MNHNY, CDR2 SVGAGI (reference sequence). The ends were cut back, 2 bases at V and 1 base at J, with 5 bases in the middle.

The chain joins TRBV2 to TRBJ1-2; D possibly corresponds to TRBD1 (5 bases). The V end lost 7 bases, the J end lost 4 bases, and 13 bases lay between the germline ends. This CDR3 contains 13 residues. Looked up from germline, CDR1 is SNHLY and CDR2 is FYNNEI. The CDR3 DNA sequence: TGTGCCAGCACTACAATGGGGCCCTATGGCTACACCTTC. Protein sequence: CASTTMGPYGYTF.

This clone was found once. The gene calls are TRBV7-8 and TRBJ1-1, with D tentatively TRBD1 (6 bases). Germline CDR1 and CDR2: SGHVS and FQNEAQ. This CDR3 is built from 13 residues. The V gene lost 9 bases and the J gene lost 0 bases, with 11 bases spanning the gap. CDR3: CASRQDLNTEAFF. The CDR3 DNA reads TGTGCCAGTAGACAGGATCTGAACACTGAAGCTTTCTTT.

The chain employs TRBV5-1 and TRBJ1-4; 7 positions agree with TRBD1. The CDR3 runs to 14 residues. The germline CDR1 and CDR2 sequences are SGHRS and YFSETQ. Trimming removed 1 base from V and 8 bases from J; junction bases left unmatched: 5. This chain's CDR3 is CASSLRGQNEKLFF. The CDR3 region has the DNA TGCGCCAGCAGCTTGCGGGGACAGAACGAAAAACTGTTTTTT.

The chain has TRBV3-1 (or the pseudogene TRBV3-2) and TRBJ1-5, with 8 bases fitting TRBD1. This CDR3 contains 16 residues. Germline assignment: CDR1 LGHDT and CDR2 YNNKEL (reference sequence). V shed 5 bases, J shed 2 bases, and the junction held 8 bases outside the gene matches. The CDR3 here is CASSVSRGRGNQPQHF. CDR3 nucleotide sequence: TGTGCCAGCAGCGTGAGCAGGGGGCGCGGCAATCAGCCCCAGCATTTT.

The CDR3 DNA follows: TGTGCCAGCAGCTACCCGGGACAGGGCTATGGCTACACCTTC. Its protein product is CASSYPGQGYGYTF. The chain links TRBV7-2 to TRBJ1-2; 9 bases match TRBD1. The J segment lost 4 bases and the V segment lost 4 bases, leaving 4 bases of the junction unmatched. Germline lookup yields CDR1 SGHTA and CDR2 FQGNSA. The CDR3 length is 14 residues.

J is TRBJ2-7 and V is TRBV7-8, with TRBD1 matching over 9 bases. This CDR3 region has 14 residues. Germline trimming cut 5 bases from V and 1 base from J; bases unmatched to any gene: 3. CDR1 and CDR2 (germline): SGHVS, FQNEAQ. CDR3 DNA sequence: TGTGCCAGCAGCCACGGGACAGGGTCCTACGAGCAGTACTTC. Translation gives CASSHGTGSYEQYF. Complete variable domain (other parts from reference TRBV7-8 and TRBJ2-7): GAGVSQSPRYKVAKRGQDVALRCDPISGHVSLFWYQQALGQGPEFLTYFQNEAQLDKSGLPSDRFFAERPEGSVSTLKIQRTQQEDSAVYLCASSHGTGSYEQYFGPGTRLTVT.

This chain joins TRBV11-2 and TRBJ2-5; unclear D gene. The CDR3 covers 12 residues. Between the trimmed V and J ends, which lost 5 bases and 4 bases, there was a span of 8 bases. Germline CDR1 reads SGHAT; CDR2 reads FQNNGV. The CDR3 DNA sequence: TGTGCCAGCAGCCCCCCCCTAGAGACCCAGTACTTC. This codes for CASSPPLETQYF.

This chain connects TRBV4-1 to TRBJ1-2; 7 bases fit TRBD1. The V gene's germline CDR1 is MGHRA and CDR2 YSYEKL. The CDR3 runs 16 residues. The V segment lost 2 bases and the J segment 4 bases; nucleotides outside the gene matches: 10. The CDR3 nucleotides are TGCGCCAGCAGCCAAAGGGACAGTTTAAACTTCTATGGCTACACCTTC. The encoded protein is CASSQRDSLNFYGYTF.

This chain uses TRBV20-1 with TRBJ1-2; no clear D gene. The CDR3 has 10 residues. Germline-derived CDR1 and CDR2 are DFQATT and SNEGSKA (reference sequence). The V gene lost 6 bases and the J gene lost 6 bases, with 8 bases spanning the gap. This CDR3 is CSAEHHGYTF. CDR3 DNA: TGCAGTGCAGAACACCATGGCTACACCTTC.

This sequence joins TRBV27 and TRBJ2-7; D may be TRBD2 (6 bases). Germline CDR1 is MNHEY and CDR2 is SMNVEV (reference sequence). The CDR3 has 13 amino acids. The V end was cut by 8 bases, the J end by 3 bases, with 14 bases between. The CDR3 DNA is TGTGCCAGCGGGCCGGGGGTCGTCTACGAGCAGTACTTC. Protein: CASGPGVVYEQYF.

The chain is built from TRBV6-4 and TRBJ1-3; TRBD1 matches at 8 bases. After removal of 2 bases from V and 0 bases from J, the junction contained 12 bases not matched to a gene. The germline CDR1 and CDR2 sequences are MRHNA and SNTAGT. CDR3 length: 19 residues. The CDR3 DNA reads as TGTGCCAGCAGTGACAATCGGAAGACAGGGGTCAACTCTGGAAACACCATATATTTT. Protein sequence: CASSDNRKTGVNSGNTIYF.

The gene calls are TRBV6-6 and TRBJ2-5, with 13 bases aligning to TRBD2. In germline, CDR1 is MNHNY, CDR2 SVGAGI (reference sequence). This CDR3 has 23 residues. The V segment lost 5 bases and the J segment 4 bases; nucleotides outside the gene matches: 28. For the CDR3, the DNA is TGTGCCAGCAGTCGCGGACTAGCGGGGGTAAAAATTCAACGAAAAGGCATAGGAGAGACCCAGTACTTC. Amino acids: CASSRGLAGVKIQRKGIGETQYF.